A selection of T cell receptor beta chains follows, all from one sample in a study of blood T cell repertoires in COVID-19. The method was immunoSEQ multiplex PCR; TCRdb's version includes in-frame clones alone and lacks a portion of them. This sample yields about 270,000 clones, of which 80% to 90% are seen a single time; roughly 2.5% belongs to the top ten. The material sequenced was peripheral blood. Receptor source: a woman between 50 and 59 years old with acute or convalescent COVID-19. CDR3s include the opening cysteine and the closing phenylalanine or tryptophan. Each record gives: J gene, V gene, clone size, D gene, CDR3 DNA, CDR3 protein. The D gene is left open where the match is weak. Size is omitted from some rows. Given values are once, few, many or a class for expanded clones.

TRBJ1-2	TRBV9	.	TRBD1	TGTGCCAGCAGCCCTATCGACAGGGCGGGAGGCTACACCTTC	CASSPIDRAGGYTF
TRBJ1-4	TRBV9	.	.	TGTGCCAGCAGCGTAGGAGGGGGAGATGAAAAACTGTTTTTT	CASSVGGGDEKLFF
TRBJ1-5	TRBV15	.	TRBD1	TGTGCCACCAGCTCCCAGGGGACAGGCTATCAGCCCCAGCATTTT	CATSSQGTGYQPQHF
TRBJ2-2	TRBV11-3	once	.	TGTGCCAGCAGCTCCGGGTGGCCCCACACCGGGGAGCTGTTTTTT	CASSSGWPHTGELFF
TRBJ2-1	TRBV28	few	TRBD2	TGTGCCAGCAGTTTTAATCTAGCGGCCTACAATGAGCAGTTCTTC	CASSFNLAAYNEQFF
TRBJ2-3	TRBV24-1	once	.	TGTGCCACCAGTGATTTAGAGGGTGGGACAGATACGCAGTATTTT	CATSDLEGGTDTQYF
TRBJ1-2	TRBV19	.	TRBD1	TGTGCCAGTAGTATTGAGGACAGGTTGTCTGGCTACACCTTC	CASSIEDRLSGYTF
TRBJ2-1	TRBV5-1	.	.	TGCGCCAGCAGCTCCGTGAGCAATGAGCAGTTCTTC	CASSSVSNEQFF
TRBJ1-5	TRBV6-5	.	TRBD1	TGTGCCAGCAGTTGGACAGGCGGCAATCAGCCCCAGCATTTT	CASSWTGGNQPQHF
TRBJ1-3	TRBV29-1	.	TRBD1	TGCAGCGTTGGGGGGACAGCAGAACATGGAAACACCATATATTTT	CSVGGTAEHGNTIYF
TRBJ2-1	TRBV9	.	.	TGTGCCAGCAGCGTAGCAGGGAACAATGAGCAGTTCTTC	CASSVAGNNEQFF
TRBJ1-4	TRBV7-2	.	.	TGTGCCAGCAGCTTAGGATCCGGTGAAAAACTGTTTTTT	CASSLGSGEKLFF
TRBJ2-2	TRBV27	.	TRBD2	TGTGCCAGCAGTTTACCTCGACTAGCGGGAGGGCCCGGGGAGCTGTTTTTT	CASSLPRLAGGPGELFF
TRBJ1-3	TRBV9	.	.	TGTGCCAGCAGCGGGTACAGCTTCTCTGGAAACACCATATATTTT	CASSGYSFSGNTIYF
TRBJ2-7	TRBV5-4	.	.	TGTGCCAGCAGCTACGGCTACGGGGGAGAGCAGTACTTC	CASSYGYGGEQYF
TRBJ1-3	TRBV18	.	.	TGTGCCAGCTCACTAAGCACAGGTTTCAGAAACACCATATATTTT	CASSLSTGFRNTIYF
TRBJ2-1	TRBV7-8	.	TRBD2	TGTGCCAGCAGCTCCCACGGGACTAGCGCTAACAATGAGCAGTTCTTC	CASSSHGTSANNEQFF
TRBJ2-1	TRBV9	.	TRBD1	TGTGCCAGCAGCGTAAAGGGGACAGGGAATGAGCAGTTCTTC	CASSVKGTGNEQFF
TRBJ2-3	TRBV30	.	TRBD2	TGTGCCCGGGGGGAGGGCACAGATACGCAGTATTTT	CARGEGTDTQYF
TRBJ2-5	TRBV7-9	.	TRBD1	TGTGCCAGCAGCCCACCCACCGGGACAGCCCTTGAGACCCAGTACTTC	CASSPPTGTALETQYF
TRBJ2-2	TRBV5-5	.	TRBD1	TGTGCCAGCAACACAGGGGGTGGCACCGGGGAGCTGTTTTTT	CASNTGGGTGELFF
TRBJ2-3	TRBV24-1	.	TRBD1	TGTGCCACCAGTGAGCGCTCCCGGGACAGGGGAACAGATACGCAGTATTTT	CATSERSRDRGTDTQYF
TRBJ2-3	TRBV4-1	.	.	TGCGCCAGCAGCCAAGCACTAGATACGCAGTATTTT	CASSQALDTQYF
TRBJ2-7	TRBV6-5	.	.	TGTGCCAGCAGTTACTCTATAGCCGCCTACGAGCAGTACTTC	CASSYSIAAYEQYF
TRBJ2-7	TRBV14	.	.	TGTGCCAGCAGCCCAGGCGGAGCTAGCATCTGGTCCGAGCAGTACTTC	CASSPGGASIWSEQYF
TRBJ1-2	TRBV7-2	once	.	TGTGCCAGCAGCTTATATCTCACAGGGCTTGGCTATGGCTACACCTTC	CASSLYLTGLGYGYTF
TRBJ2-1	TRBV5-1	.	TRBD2	TGCGCCAGCAGCTTGGGGACTAGCGGCAATGAGCAGTTCTTC	CASSLGTSGNEQFF
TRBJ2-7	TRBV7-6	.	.	TGTGCCAGCAGCTTAGGAGCCGAGCAGTACTTC	CASSLGAEQYF
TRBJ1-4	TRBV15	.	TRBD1	TGTGCCACCAACAGGGGCACAAATGAAAAACTGTTTTTT	CATNRGTNEKLFF
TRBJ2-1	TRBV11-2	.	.	TGTGCCAGCAGCTTAATCTTTGTAGCGCCTAACGCCTTCAATGAGCAGTTCTTC	CASSLIFVAPNAFNEQFF
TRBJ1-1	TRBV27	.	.	TGTGCCAGCACCCCTGGAGGGGCGTGGACTGAAGCTTTCTTT	CASTPGGAWTEAFF
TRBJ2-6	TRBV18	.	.	TGTGCCAGCTCACCTCGGGTCGGATCCGACTCTGGGGCCAACGTCCTGACTTTC	CASSPRVGSDSGANVLTF
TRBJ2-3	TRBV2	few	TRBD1	TGTGCCAGCACCTCCCAGGGGGTGAAGACAGATACGCAGTATTTT	CASTSQGVKTDTQYF
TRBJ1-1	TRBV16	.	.	TGTGCCAGCAGCCAATCGGGCGGGGTGGGGAACACTGAAGCTTTCTTT	CASSQSGGVGNTEAFF
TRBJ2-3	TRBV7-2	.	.	TGTGCCAGCAGCCTAGGGGGAGCAGATACGCAGTATTTT	CASSLGGADTQYF
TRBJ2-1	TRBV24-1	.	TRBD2	TGTGCCACCAGTGATTTGACCAGCGGGAGTTGGGACAATGAGCAGTTCTTC	CATSDLTSGSWDNEQFF
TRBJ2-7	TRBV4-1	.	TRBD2	TGCGCCAGCAGCCAAGTTTATGGCGGGAGGGGACTCTACGAGCAGTACTTC	CASSQVYGGRGLYEQYF
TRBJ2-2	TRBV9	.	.	TGTGCCAGTCCTTATCCTTTGGCAGGGGTAAAGAACGGGGAGCTGTTTTTT	CASPYPLAGVKNGELFF
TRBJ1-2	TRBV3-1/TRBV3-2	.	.	TGTGCCAGCAAGGTGGGTCGGAGCTATGGCTACACCTTC	CASKVGRSYGYTF
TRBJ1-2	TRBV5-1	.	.	TGCGCCAGCAGCTTGGGGGAGAGTGGCTACACCTTC	CASSLGESGYTF
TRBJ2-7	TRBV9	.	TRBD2	TGTGCCAGCAGCGTAGCTGGGGTAGCGGGAGCCTACGAGCAGTACTTC	CASSVAGVAGAYEQYF
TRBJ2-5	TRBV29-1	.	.	TGCAGCTTCTTCGTGGCCCCCCAAGAGACCCAGTACTTC	CSFFVAPQETQYF
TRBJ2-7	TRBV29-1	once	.	TGCAGCGTTCGCCTACAGGGCTCCTACGAGCAGTACTTC	CSVRLQGSYEQYF
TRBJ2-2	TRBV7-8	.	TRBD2	TGTGCCAGCAGGGGACTAGCGGGATTTGGGGAGCTGTTTTTT	CASRGLAGFGELFF
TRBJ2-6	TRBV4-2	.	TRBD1	TGTGCCAGCAGCCAAAGTGGACAGGGCATCGGGGCCAACGTCCTGACTTTC	CASSQSGQGIGANVLTF
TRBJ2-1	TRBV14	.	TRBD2	TGTGCCAGCAGCCCCTTCAGCGGGGCCAATGAGCAGTTCTTC	CASSPFSGANEQFF
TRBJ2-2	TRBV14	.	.	TGTGCCAGCAGCCAAGATATCGTCACCGGGGAGCTGTTTTTT	CASSQDIVTGELFF
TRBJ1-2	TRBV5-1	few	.	TGCGCCAGCAGCTTGGGGCCAGGGAACTATGGCTACACCTTC	CASSLGPGNYGYTF
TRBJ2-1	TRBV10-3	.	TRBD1	TGTGCCATCAGTAAGACAGGGGTCGCCTACAATGAGCAGTTCTTC	CAISKTGVAYNEQFF
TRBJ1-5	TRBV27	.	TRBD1	TGTGCCAGCAGTTTATGGGGACAGCCTGATCAGCCCCAGCATTTT	CASSLWGQPDQPQHF